The rows below give T cell receptor beta chains drawn from one sample of a study of blood T cell repertoires in COVID-19. Measured with immunoSEQ multiplex PCR; TCRdb has only the in-frame clones, and not every one. This sample has hundreds of thousands of clones, with more than 80% found just once. Sequenced: PBMCs or T cells enriched from blood (not recorded which). These receptors all stem from a young man who had recovered from COVID-19. CDR3s include the opening cysteine and the closing phenylalanine or tryptophan. A D gene is named only where the DNA matches it firmly. Rows give clone size only sometimes, using once, few, many, or a class for an expanded clone.

NA TRBJ2-7 TRBV7-2 NA TGTGCCAGCAGCTTCGGGGGAAGTAGCTCCTACGAGCAGTACTTC CASSFGGSSSYEQYF
TRBD2 TRBJ2-1 TRBV11-2 NA TGTGCCAGCAGCTTTCCTCCGACTAGCGGGGACTACAATGAGCAGTTCTTC CASSFPPTSGDYNEQFF
NA TRBJ2-7 TRBV28 NA TGTGCCAGCAGTTTCCTTCAGGGAATTGGAGAGCAGTACTTC CASSFLQGIGEQYF
TRBD1 TRBJ1-2 TRBV7-2 NA TGTGCCAGCAGCTTACTGACAGGGGGCGCCGATGGCTACACCTTC CASSLLTGGADGYTF
NA TRBJ1-2 TRBV4-1 few TGCGCCAGCAGCCAGGGAGGGAACCTCTATGGCTACACCTTC CASSQGGNLYGYTF
NA TRBJ1-5 TRBV3-1/TRBV3-2 NA TGTGCCAGCAGCCAAGGCCGGGGAGGCAATCAGCCCCAGCATTTT CASSQGRGGNQPQHF
NA TRBJ1-4 TRBV7-2 NA TGTGCCAGCAGCCCGGTTGACATGGGTATTCTGTTTTTT CASSPVDMGILFF
NA TRBJ2-2 TRBV5-1 once TGCGCCAGCAGCTTGGGAGGAGATGGGGAGCTGTTTTTT CASSLGGDGELFF
NA TRBJ2-4 TRBV10-3 NA TGTGCCACCTTTTCCCTAGCCAAAAACATTCAGTACTTC CATFSLAKNIQYF
TRBD1 TRBJ1-2 TRBV27 NA TGTGCCAGCAGTGTCGCGGGACAGGGGGTCGGCTACACCTTC CASSVAGQGVGYTF
TRBD1 TRBJ1-2 TRBV27 NA TGTGCCAGCAGAACCGGGACAGGGGGCTACAGCGGCTACACCTTC CASRTGTGGYSGYTF
NA TRBJ1-2 TRBV28 NA TGTGCCAGCAGTTTTGGCGGTGGGGGGATCTATGGCTACACCTTC CASSFGGGGIYGYTF
NA TRBJ1-1 TRBV7-2 NA TGTGCCAGCAGCTTAAATGTGGGCAGGGCCAACACTGAAGCTTTCTTT CASSLNVGRANTEAFF
TRBD1 TRBJ2-2 TRBV29-1 NA TGCAGCGTGGCCGGGACAGGGGCCACCGGGGAGCTGTTTTTT CSVAGTGATGELFF
TRBD1 TRBJ1-2 TRBV2 NA TGTGCCAGCAGTATTAGGGACAGATACTATGGCTACACCTTC CASSIRDRYYGYTF
TRBD2 TRBJ2-7 TRBV6-5 NA TGTGCCAGCAGTTCAGGCGGGAGAGACGGTCGGTGGGAGCAGTACTTC CASSSGGRDGRWEQYF
NA TRBJ2-1 TRBV27 NA TGTGCCAGCAGTTTGGGAGATGAGCAGTTCTTC CASSLGDEQFF
NA TRBJ1-2 TRBV7-3 NA TGTGCCAGCAGCTTAACGGCGAACCGGCAGGATGGCTACACCTTC CASSLTANRQDGYTF
TRBD2 TRBJ2-1 TRBV3-1/TRBV3-2 NA TGTGCCAGCAGCCAAGGTCTTAGCGGGGGGTACAATGAGCAGTTCTTC CASSQGLSGGYNEQFF
TRBD1 TRBJ2-7 TRBV5-1 NA TGCGCCAGCAGCCCGTCCGGGGACAGGGGGTCCTACGAGCAGTACTTC CASSPSGDRGSYEQYF
NA TRBJ2-1 TRBV18 few TGTGCCAGCTCACCAGGGGCCAGGGCTAACTACAATGAGCAGTTCTTC CASSPGARANYNEQFF
TRBD1 TRBJ1-1 TRBV7-9 NA TGTGCCAGCAGCACCGAGGGACAGCTGAACACTGAAGCTTTCTTT CASSTEGQLNTEAFF
NA TRBJ1-2 TRBV28 NA TGTGCCAGCCACCGGGACACCCTTCCTAACTATGGCTACACCTTC CASHRDTLPNYGYTF
NA TRBJ2-3 TRBV9 NA TGTGCCAGCAGCGTTCCGTCCTCAGATACGCAGTATTTT CASSVPSSDTQYF
TRBD1 TRBJ2-3 TRBV7-2 NA TGTGCCAGCAGCTTAGGCGATGACAGGGGCGTACGGACAGATACGCAGTATTTT CASSLGDDRGVRTDTQYF
TRBD2 TRBJ2-1 TRBV5-5 NA TGTGCCAGCAGCTTGCTACCGGGACTATCTCACAGAAATGAGCAGTTCTTC CASSLLPGLSHRNEQFF